Shown below are 12 T cell receptor beta chains from a single sample sequenced in a study of CD8 T cells in ankylosing spondylitis. TCRdb re-analysed the 5' RACE reads in MiXCR, keeping a single row per CDR3 protein. This sample has about 100,000 distinct CDR3 sequences, with roughly 8.3% found just once. The sample taken for sequencing was blood, either unsorted or a sorted T cell fraction (not recorded which). These TCRs come from a male donor with ankylosing spondylitis or in good health (not recorded which).

The rearrangement uses TRBV2 and TRBJ2-2; 7 bases map to TRBD2. CDR1 and CDR2 from the germline V gene are SNHLY and FYNNEI. The CDR3 covers 15 residues. Losses at the gene ends were 4 bases for V and 4 bases for J; bases not matched to a gene: 6. CDR3 sequence: CASSVRGSVTGELFF. CDR3 sequence (DNA): TGTGCCAGCAGTGTACGCGGGAGTGTCACCGGGGAGCTGTTTTTT.

In its sample, this clonotype was seen many times. The V gene is TRBV28, the J gene TRBJ1-1; D unclear. This CDR3 is 14 amino acids long. V gave up 4 bases and J gave up 0 bases, with 9 bases separating them. Germline values: CDR1 MDHEN, CDR2 SYDVKM. This CDR3 reads CASSSYPMNTEAFF. The DNA for the CDR3 is TGTGCCAGCAGTTCATACCCGATGAACACTGAAGCTTTCTTT.

This clonotype was picked up many times. The chain couples TRBV10-3 to TRBJ2-5; the match to TRBD1 covers 7 bases. Germline V gene data show CDR1 as ENHRY and CDR2 as SYGVKD. This CDR3 is 13 amino acids long. The ends lost 6 bases at V and 3 bases at J; junction bases unmatched: 4. The CDR3 loop reads CAISWDSKETQYF. The CDR3 DNA sequence: TGTGCCATCAGCTGGGACAGCAAAGAGACCCAGTACTTC.

This clonotype was counted at least ten times. The rearrangement joins TRBV2 to TRBJ2-3; D unresolved. CDR3 length: 10 residues. Deletions cut 3 bases from V and 6 bases from J, with 1 base between. Germline CDR1 and CDR2: SNHLY and FYNNEI. Here the CDR3 DNA reads TGTGCCAGCAGTGAGGATACGCAGTATTTT. This gives the protein CASSEDTQYF.

Note on this clonotype: Just one base apart from a much larger clone, this may be a read error. The chain combines TRBV5-1 with TRBJ2-3; D is perhaps TRBD1 (6 bases). V shed 4 bases and J shed 5 bases, with 14 bases lying between them. The CDR3 totals 14 residues. Germline V gene data show CDR1 as SGHRS and CDR2 as YFSETQ. The CDR3 protein is CASSPRQVGDTQYF. The CDR3 DNA follows: TGCGCCAGCAGCCCGCGACAGGTAGGAGATACGCAGTATTTT.

This clonotype occurred many times. V is TRBV6-2 or TRBV6-3 and J is TRBJ2-7; D is ambiguous. Trimming took off 6 bases at V and 0 bases at J, with 3 bases between the two ends. The CDR3 has 11 residues. Germline loops: CDR1 MNHEY, CDR2 SVGEGT. DNA for the CDR3: TGTGCCAGCAGGATCTCCTACGAGCAGTACTTC. Translated: CASRISYEQYF.

This clonotype came up many times. This chain joins TRBV15 and TRBJ1-3; TRBD1 agrees at 7 bases. This CDR3 has 14 amino acids. The V gene end was trimmed by 4 bases and the J gene end by 9 bases; junction bases not matched to a gene: 9. Germline CDR1 reads LNHNV; CDR2 reads YYDKDF (reference sequence). The CDR3 loop reads CATSTRTGPRTIYF. Here the CDR3 DNA reads TGTGCCACCAGCACCAGGACAGGACCTCGCACCATATATTTT.

This clonotype showed up many times. The chain couples TRBV15 to TRBJ1-4; 9 nucleotides line up with TRBD1. The CDR3 contains 16 residues. The V gene's germline CDR1 is LNHNV and CDR2 YYDKDF (reference sequence). V gave up 2 bases and J gave up 2 bases; unmatched junction bases: 3. The CDR3 region has the DNA TGTGCCACCAGCAGATCCGGGACAGGGACTAATGAAAAACTGTTTTTT. Translated, it gives CATSRSGTGTNEKLFF. Looking up the rest from reference TRBV15 and TRBJ1-4 gives the full variable domain: DAMVIQNPRYQVTQFGKPVTLSCSQTLNHNVMYWYQQKSSQAPKLLFHYYDKDFNNEADTPDNFQSRRPNTSFCFLDIRSPGLGDTAMYLCATSRSGTGTNEKLFFGSGTQLSVL.

In this sample, this clonotype turned up a few times. An end of the junction does not agree with germline; a read error may underlie this. This chain uses TRBV7-7 with TRBJ2-1, with 10 bases fitting TRBD2. This CDR3 has 15 amino acids. Per the germline V gene, CDR1 is SSHAT and CDR2 is FNYEAQ (reference sequence). CDR3 protein: CASSLGLAEYNEQFF. The CDR3 DNA follows: TGTGCTAGCAGCCTAGGACTAGCGGAATACAATGAGCAGTTCTTC.

This clonotype was seen at least ten times. The chain uses TRBV20-1 and TRBJ2-1; 10 bases align to TRBD2. Germline CDR1 reads DFQATT; CDR2 reads SNEGSKA (reference sequence). The CDR3 extends over 16 amino acids. Trimming at V came to 3 bases and at J to 2 bases, leaving 7 bases not matched to a gene. For the CDR3, the DNA is TGCAGTGCTAGGAGCGTAGCGGGAGGTCCCTACAATGAGCAGTTCTTC. It codes for CSARSVAGGPYNEQFF.

Ten or more counts support this clonotype. The V gene is TRBV3-1, the J gene TRBJ2-1, with no clear D. The V end was cut by 0 bases, the J end by 0 bases, with 9 bases between. The V gene's germline CDR1 is LGHDT and CDR2 YNNKEL (reference sequence). The CDR3 sequence is 16 residues long. The CDR3 spells CASSQDRTYSYNEQFF. DNA for the CDR3: TGTGCCAGCAGCCAAGATAGAACTTACTCCTACAATGAGCAGTTCTTC.

Many counts were recorded for this clonotype. The rearrangement joins TRBV4-2 to TRBJ2-3; a possible D gene is TRBD2 (6 bases). CDR3 size: 19 residues. The ends were cut back, 1 base at V and 3 bases at J, with 23 bases in the middle. CDR1 is LGHNA, CDR2 YNFKEQ, per germline. The CDR3 sequence is CASSQAYVYESGETDTQYF. As DNA, the CDR3 is TGTGCCAGCAGCCAAGCGTATGTGTATGAGTCGGGGGAAACAGATACGCAGTATTTT.